This T cell receptor beta chain was recorded in a study of T-cell memory formation after mild COVID-19. About the research overall: TCR clusters were mostly donor specific.

The CDR3 is 17 amino acids. In germline, CDR1 is SGHNT, CDR2 YENEEA. V was shortened by 5 bases and J by 2 bases, with 18 bases between the two germline ends. As for this clonotype: Its target is unknown.

Constant-segment primers and 5'RACE yielded cDNA libraries for TCR alpha and TCR beta, each carrying sample barcodes and UMIs. TCRdb analysed the 5' RACE reads with MiXCR anew, one entry per CDR3 protein. The profile covers around 510,000 distinct CDR3 sequences, with 20% to 25% appearing a single time and roughly 8.3% taken by the ten largest. Findings and limits, study-wide: Mainly in CM and EM were contracting CD4+ clones; CD8+ were in EMRA. Clones that shrank (day 15 to 85) were balanced CD4/CD8, whereas later expanders leaned CD4+.

The clonotype comes from an adult woman who had mild COVID-19 (a few samples of this study predate the infection). Cell type and time point are not known. The sequenced sample consisted of PBMCs or a T cell subset sorted from them (not recorded which). V and J are TRBV11-3 and TRBJ2-2; TRBD2 is a possible D gene (6 bases). CDR3 coding DNA: TGTGCCAGCAGCCCGAAAGATCCGGGACTCAACACCGGGGAGCTGTTTTTT. As protein: CASSPKDPGLNTGELFF. The full variable domain, in which reference TRBV11-3 and TRBJ2-2 provide the parts outside the CDR3, is EAGVVQSPRYKIIEKKQPVAFWCNPISGHNTLYWYLQNLGQGPELLIRYENEEAVDDSQLPKDRFSAERLKGVDSTLKIQPAELGDSAVYLCASSPKDPGLNTGELFFGEGSRLTVL.